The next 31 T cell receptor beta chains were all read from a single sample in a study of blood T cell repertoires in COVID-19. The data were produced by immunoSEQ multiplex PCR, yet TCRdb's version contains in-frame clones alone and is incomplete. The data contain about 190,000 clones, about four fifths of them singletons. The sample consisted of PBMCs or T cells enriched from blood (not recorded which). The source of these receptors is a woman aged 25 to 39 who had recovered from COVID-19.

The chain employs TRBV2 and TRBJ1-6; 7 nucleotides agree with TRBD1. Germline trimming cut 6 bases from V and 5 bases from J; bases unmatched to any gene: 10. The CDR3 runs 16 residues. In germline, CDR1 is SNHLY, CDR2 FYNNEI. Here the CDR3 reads CASSHGPGTDNSPLHF. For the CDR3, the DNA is TGTGCCAGCAGCCACGGCCCCGGGACAGATAATTCACCCCTCCACTTT.

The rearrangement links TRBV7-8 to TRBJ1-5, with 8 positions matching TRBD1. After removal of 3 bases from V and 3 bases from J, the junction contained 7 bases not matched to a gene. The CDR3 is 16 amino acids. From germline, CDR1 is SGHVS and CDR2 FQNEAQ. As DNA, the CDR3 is TGTGCCAGCAGCTTCGGGGACAGGAGACCCAATCAGCCCCAGCATTTT. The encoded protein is CASSFGDRRPNQPQHF.

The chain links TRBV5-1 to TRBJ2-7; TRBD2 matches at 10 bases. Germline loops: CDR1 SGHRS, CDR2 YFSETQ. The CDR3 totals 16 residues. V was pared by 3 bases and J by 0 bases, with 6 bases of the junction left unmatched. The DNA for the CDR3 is TGCGCCAGCAGCTCTACTACTAGCGGGGTCTCCTACGAGCAGTACTTC. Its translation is CASSSTTSGVSYEQYF. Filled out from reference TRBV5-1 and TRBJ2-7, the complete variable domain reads KAGVTQTPRYLIKTRGQQVTLSCSPISGHRSVSWYQQTPGQGLQFLFEYFSETQRNKGNFPGRFSGRQFSNSRSEMNVSTLELGDSALYLCASSSTTSGVSYEQYFGPGTRLTVT.

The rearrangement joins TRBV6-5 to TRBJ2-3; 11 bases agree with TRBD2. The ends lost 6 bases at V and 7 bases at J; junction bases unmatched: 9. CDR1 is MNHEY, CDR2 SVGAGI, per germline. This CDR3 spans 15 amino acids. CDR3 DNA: TGTGCCAGCAGCCTACTAGCGGGAGTCGTTTATACGCAGTATTTT. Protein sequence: CASSLLAGVVYTQYF.

CDR3 sequence (DNA): TGTGCCAGCAGCTTAGACAGGGTTGGCAATCAGCCCCAGCATTTT. Protein product: CASSLDRVGNQPQHF. The V and J genes are TRBV7-2 and TRBJ1-5; perhaps TRBD1 as D (6 bases). The V and J ends lost 1 base and 2 bases respectively, with 9 bases between them. Per germline, CDR1 SGHTA and CDR2 FQGNSA. This CDR3 comprises 15 residues.

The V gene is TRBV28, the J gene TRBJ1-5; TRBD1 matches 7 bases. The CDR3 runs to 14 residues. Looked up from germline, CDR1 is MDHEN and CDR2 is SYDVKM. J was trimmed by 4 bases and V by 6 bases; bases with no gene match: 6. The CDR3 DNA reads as TGTGCCAGCAGATCCGGGACAGCGAATCAGCCCCAGCATTTT. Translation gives CASRSGTANQPQHF. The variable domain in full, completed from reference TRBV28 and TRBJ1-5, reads DVKVTQSSRYLVKRTGEKVFLECVQDMDHENMFWYRQDPGLGLRLIYFSYDVKMKEKGDIPEGYSVSREKKERFSLILESASTNQTSMYLCASRSGTANQPQHFGDGTRLSIL.

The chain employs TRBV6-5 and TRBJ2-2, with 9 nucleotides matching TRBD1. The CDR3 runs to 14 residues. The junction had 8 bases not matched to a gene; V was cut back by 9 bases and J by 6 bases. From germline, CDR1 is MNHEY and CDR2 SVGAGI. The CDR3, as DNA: TGTGCCAGTTTCCCGGGACAGGGATCCGGGGAGCTGTTTTTT. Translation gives CASFPGQGSGELFF.

The CDR3 is CASSKAPGASGSSGEQFF. The CDR3, as DNA: TGTGCCAGCAGCAAAGCCCCGGGAGCTAGCGGGAGTTCAGGTGAGCAGTTCTTC. V gene TRBV21-1 combines with J gene TRBJ2-1; the table's TRBD2 call for D was not verified on the DNA. TRBV21-1 is noted as a pseudogene. The CDR3 is 18 amino acids.

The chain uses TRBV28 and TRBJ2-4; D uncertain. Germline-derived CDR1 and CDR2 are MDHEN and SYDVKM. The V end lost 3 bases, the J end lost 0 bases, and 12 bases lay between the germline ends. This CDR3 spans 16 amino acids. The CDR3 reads CASSFRPNLAKNIQYF. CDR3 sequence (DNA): TGTGCCAGCAGTTTTCGCCCTAATTTAGCCAAAAACATTCAGTACTTC.

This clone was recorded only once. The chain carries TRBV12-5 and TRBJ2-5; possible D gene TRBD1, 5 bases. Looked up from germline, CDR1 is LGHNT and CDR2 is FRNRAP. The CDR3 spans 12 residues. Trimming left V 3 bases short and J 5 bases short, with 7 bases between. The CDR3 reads CASGLGAETQYF. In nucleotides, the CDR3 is TGTGCTAGTGGTTTAGGGGCCGAGACCCAGTACTTC. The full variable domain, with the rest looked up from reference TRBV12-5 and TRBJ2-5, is DARVTQTPRHKVTEMGQEVTMRCQPILGHNTVFWYRQTMMQGLELLAYFRNRAPLDDSGMPKDRFSAEMPDATLATLKIQPSEPRDSAVYFCASGLGAETQYFGPGTRLLVL.

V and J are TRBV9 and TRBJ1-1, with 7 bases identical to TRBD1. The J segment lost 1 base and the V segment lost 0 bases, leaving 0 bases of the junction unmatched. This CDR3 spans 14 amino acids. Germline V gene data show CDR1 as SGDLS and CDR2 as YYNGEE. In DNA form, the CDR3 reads TGTGCCAGCAGCGTAGGGACAGGGAACACTGAAGCTTTCTTT. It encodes CASSVGTGNTEAFF.

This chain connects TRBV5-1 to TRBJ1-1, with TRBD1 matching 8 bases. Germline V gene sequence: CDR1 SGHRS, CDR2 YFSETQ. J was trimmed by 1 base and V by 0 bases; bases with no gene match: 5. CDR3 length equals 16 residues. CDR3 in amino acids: CASSLAPTGGNTEAFF. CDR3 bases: TGCGCCAGCAGCTTGGCCCCAACAGGGGGGAACACTGAAGCTTTCTTT.

The CDR3 coding sequence is TGTGCCAGCAGCTTTCGGACTAGCGGGTTCCAAGAGACCCAGTACTTC. This translates into CASSFRTSGFQETQYF. The chain links TRBV7-6 to TRBJ2-5; 11 nucleotides align to TRBD2. This CDR3 has 16 residues. J gave up 1 base and V 3 bases, and 4 bases lay outside the gene matches. Germline-derived CDR1 and CDR2 are SGHVS and FNYEAQ.

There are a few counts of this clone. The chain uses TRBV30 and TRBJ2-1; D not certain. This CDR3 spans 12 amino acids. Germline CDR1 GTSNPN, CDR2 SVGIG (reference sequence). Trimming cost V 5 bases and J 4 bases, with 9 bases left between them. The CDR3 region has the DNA TGTGCCTGGGCCCCTAGTTACAATGAGCAGTTCTTC. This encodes CAWAPSYNEQFF.

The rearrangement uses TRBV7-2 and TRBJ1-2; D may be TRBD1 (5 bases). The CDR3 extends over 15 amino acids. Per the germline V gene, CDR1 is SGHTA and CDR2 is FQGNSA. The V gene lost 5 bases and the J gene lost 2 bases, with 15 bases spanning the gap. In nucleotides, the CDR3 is TGTGCCAGCAGCCCGGGCTGGGGCCCCAACTATGGCTACACCTTC. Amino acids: CASSPGWGPNYGYTF. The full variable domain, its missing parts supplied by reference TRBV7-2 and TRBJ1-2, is GAGVSQSPSNKVTEKGKDVELRCDPISGHTALYWYRQSLGQGLEFLIYFQGNSAPDKSGLPSDRFSAERTGGSVSTLTIQRTQQEDSAVYLCASSPGWGPNYGYTFGSGTRLTVV.

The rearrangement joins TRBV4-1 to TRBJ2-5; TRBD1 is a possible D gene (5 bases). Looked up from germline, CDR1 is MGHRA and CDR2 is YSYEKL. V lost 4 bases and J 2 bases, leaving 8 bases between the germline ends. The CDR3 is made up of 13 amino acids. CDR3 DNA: TGCGCCAGCAGCCGATCAGGGCAAGAGACCCAGTACTTC. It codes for CASSRSGQETQYF.

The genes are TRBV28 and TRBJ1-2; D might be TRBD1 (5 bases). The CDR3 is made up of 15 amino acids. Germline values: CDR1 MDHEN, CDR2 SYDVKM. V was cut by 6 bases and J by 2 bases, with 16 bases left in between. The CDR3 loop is CASSPGGGGNYGYTF. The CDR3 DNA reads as TGTGCCAGCAGCCCAGGCGGGGGAGGAAACTATGGCTACACCTTC.

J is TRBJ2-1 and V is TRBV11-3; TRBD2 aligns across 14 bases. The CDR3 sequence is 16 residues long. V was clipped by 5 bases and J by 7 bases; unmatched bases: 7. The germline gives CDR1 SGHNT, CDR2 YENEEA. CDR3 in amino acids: CASSDRLAGGHNEQFF. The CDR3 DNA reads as TGTGCCAGCAGCGACAGACTAGCGGGGGGGCATAATGAGCAGTTCTTC.

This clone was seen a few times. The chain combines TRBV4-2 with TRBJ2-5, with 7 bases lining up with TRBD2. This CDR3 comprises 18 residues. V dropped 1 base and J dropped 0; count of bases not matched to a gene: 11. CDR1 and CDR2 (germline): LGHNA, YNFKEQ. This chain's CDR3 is CASSQGVGTSVYQETQYF. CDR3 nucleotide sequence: TGTGCCAGCAGCCAAGGAGTGGGAACTAGCGTATACCAAGAGACCCAGTACTTC.

In DNA form, the CDR3 reads TGTGCCAGCAGTGCCAGGGGGCGGAATGAAAAACTGTTTTTT. This gives the protein CASSARGRNEKLFF. The chain joins TRBV2 to TRBJ1-4, with 8 nucleotides matching TRBD1. The J segment lost 5 bases and the V segment lost 4 bases, leaving 3 bases of the junction unmatched. Germline V gene data show CDR1 as SNHLY and CDR2 as FYNNEI. The CDR3 runs 14 residues.

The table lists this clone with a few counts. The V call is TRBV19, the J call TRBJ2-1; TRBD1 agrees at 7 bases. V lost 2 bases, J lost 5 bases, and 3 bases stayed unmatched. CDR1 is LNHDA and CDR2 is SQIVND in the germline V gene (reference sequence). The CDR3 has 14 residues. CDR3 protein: CASSINDRDNEQFF. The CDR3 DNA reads TGTGCCAGTAGTATAAACGACAGGGACAATGAGCAGTTCTTC.

CDR3 in DNA: TGTGCCTCGAAACGGACAGGGGAAGGTGAAAAACTGTTTTTT. The encoded protein is CASKRTGEGEKLFF. V usage is TRBV7-8 and J usage is TRBJ1-4, with 9 bases that match TRBD1. CDR3 length equals 14 residues. In germline, CDR1 is SGHVS, CDR2 FQNEAQ. Trimming took 11 bases from V and 7 from J; bases not matched to a gene: 11.

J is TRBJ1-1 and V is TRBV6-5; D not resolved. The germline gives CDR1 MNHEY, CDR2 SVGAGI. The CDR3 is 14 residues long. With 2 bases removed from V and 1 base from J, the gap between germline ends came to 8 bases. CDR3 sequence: CASSYTTPNTEAFF. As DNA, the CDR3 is TGTGCCAGCAGTTACACTACACCGAACACTGAAGCTTTCTTT.

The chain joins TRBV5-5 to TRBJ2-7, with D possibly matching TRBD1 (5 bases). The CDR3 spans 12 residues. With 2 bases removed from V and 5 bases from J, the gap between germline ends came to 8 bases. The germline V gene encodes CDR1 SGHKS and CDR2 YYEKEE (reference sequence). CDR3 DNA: TGTGCCAGCAGCTTACCAGGGAACGAGCAGTACGTC. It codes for CASSLPGNEQYV.

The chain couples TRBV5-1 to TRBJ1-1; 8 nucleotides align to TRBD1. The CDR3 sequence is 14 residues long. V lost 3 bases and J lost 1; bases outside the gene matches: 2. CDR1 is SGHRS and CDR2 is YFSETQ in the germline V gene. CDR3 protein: CASSWGQENTEAFF. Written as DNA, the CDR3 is TGCGCCAGCAGCTGGGGACAGGAGAACACTGAAGCTTTCTTT.

CDR3 region: CASSLPTGDDMNTEAFF. The CDR3 region has the DNA TGTGCCAGCAGCTTACCTACAGGGGACGACATGAACACTGAAGCTTTCTTT. This chain uses TRBV5-6 with TRBJ1-1, with 7 bases that match TRBD1. CDR1 and CDR2 (germline): SGHDT, YYEEEE. The CDR3 runs to 17 residues. After removal of 2 bases from V and 0 bases from J, the junction contained 10 bases not matched to a gene.

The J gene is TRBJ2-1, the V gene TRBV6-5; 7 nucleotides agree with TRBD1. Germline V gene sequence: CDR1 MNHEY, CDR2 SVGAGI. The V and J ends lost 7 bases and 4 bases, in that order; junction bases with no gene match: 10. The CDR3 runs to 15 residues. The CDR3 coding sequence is TGTGCCAGCAACTCGGACAGGTTGGCATACAATGAGCAGTTCTTC. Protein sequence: CASNSDRLAYNEQFF.

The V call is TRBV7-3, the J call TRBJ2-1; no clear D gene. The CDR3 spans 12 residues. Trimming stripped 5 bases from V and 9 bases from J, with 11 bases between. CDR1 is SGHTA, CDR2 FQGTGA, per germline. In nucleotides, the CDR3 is TGTGCCAGCAGCCCCCCTTCGTCTGAGCAGTTCTTC. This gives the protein CASSPPSSEQFF.

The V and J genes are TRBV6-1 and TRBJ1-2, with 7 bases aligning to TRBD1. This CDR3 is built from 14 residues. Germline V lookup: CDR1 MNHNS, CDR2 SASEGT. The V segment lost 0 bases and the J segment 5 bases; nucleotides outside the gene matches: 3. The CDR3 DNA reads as TGTGCCAGCAGTGAAGCCCTACAGGGGTATGGCTACACCTTC. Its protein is CASSEALQGYGYTF.

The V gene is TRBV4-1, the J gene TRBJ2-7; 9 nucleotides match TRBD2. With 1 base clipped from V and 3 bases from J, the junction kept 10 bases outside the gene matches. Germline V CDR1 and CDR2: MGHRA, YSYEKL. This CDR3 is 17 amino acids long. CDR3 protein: CASSQALAGLGIYEQYF. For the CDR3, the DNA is TGCGCCAGCAGCCAAGCACTAGCGGGCTTGGGAATCTACGAGCAGTACTTC.

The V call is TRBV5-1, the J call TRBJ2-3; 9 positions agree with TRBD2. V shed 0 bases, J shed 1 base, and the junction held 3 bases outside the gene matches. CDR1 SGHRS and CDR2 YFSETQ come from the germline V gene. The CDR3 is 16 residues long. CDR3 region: CASSLAAGGGTDTQYF. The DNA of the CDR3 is TGCGCCAGCAGCTTGGCCGCGGGAGGGGGCACAGATACGCAGTATTTT.